The clone carrying this T cell receptor (beta chain) has a single count. Clones were sequenced by immunoSEQ multiplex PCR, and TCRdb holds only the in-frame ones, with some missing. The table records over 1.4 million clones, roughly 96% of them present only once. CDR1 SGHRS and CDR2 YFSETQ come from the germline V gene. V lost 2 bases to trimming and J lost 6 bases; unmatched junction nucleotides: 6. This CDR3 region has 16 residues. This record comes from a study of shared clonotypes between healthy human individuals. The chain combines TRBV5-1 with TRBJ2-7; 15 bases are shared with TRBD2. The specimen was naive CD4+ T cells sorted from blood. Noted subset: CD45RA+ positively selected. This sequence originates from a man between 25 and 39 years old in good health. In nucleotides, the CDR3 is TGCGCCAGCAGCTTTGGACTAGCGGGAGGGCCGCCCGAGCAGTACTTC. Translating gives CASSFGLAGGPPEQYF.